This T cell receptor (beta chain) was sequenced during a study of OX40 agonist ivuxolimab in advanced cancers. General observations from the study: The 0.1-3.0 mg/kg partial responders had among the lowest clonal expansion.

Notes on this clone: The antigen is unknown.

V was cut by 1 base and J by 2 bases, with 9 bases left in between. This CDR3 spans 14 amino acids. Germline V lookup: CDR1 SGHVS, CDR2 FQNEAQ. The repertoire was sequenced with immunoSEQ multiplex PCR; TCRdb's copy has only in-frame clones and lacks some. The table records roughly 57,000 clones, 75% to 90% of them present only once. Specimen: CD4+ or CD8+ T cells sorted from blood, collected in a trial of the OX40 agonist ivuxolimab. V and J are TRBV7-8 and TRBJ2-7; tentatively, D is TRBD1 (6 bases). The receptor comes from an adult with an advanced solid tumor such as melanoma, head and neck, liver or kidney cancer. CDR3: CASSLDRVPYEQYF. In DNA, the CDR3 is TGTGCCAGCAGCTTAGACAGGGTTCCCTACGAGCAGTACTTC.